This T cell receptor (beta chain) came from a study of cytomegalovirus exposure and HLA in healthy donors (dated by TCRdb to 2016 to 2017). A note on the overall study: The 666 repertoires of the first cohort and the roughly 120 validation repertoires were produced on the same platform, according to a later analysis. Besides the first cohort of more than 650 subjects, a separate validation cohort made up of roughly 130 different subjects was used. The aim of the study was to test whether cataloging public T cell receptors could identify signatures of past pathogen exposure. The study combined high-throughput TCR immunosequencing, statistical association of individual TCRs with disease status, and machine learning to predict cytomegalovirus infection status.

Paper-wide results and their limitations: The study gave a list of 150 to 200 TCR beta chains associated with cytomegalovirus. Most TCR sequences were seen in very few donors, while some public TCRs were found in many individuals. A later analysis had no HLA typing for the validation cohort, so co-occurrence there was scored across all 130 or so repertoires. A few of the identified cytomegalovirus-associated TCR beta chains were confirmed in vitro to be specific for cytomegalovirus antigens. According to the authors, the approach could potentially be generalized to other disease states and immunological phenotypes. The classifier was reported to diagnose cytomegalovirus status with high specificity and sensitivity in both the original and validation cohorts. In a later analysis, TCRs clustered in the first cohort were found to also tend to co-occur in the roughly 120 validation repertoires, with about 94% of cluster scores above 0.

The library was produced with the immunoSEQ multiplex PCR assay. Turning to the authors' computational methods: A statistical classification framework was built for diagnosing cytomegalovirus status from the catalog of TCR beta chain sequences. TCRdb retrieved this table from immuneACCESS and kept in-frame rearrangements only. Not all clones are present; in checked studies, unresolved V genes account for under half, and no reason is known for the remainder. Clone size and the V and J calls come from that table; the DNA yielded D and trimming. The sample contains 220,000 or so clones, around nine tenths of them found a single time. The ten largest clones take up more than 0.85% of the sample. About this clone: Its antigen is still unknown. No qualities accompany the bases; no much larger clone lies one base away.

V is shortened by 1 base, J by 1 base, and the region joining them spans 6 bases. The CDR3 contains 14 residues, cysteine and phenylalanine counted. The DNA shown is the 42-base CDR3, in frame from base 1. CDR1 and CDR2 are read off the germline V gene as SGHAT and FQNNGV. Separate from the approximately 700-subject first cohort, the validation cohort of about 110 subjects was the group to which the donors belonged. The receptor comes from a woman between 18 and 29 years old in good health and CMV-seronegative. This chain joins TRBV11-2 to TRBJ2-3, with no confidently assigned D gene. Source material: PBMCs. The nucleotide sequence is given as TGTGCCAGCAGCTTAGTCCAGGGCACAGATACGCAGTATTTT. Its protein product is CASSLVQGTDTQYF.